This T cell receptor beta chain emerged from a study of blood T cell repertoires in COVID-19. Study details: Sample material is recorded as cDNA or gDNA derived from T cells, B-cell-depleted T cells, or PBMCs.

The table lists this clone with a few counts. Per the original data handling: Amplification with reference gene primers provided the estimates of nucleated cell counts. Assay used: immunoSEQ multiplex PCR; TCRdb lists only in-frame clones, some missing. V, J and clone size are those of that table, while D and trimming were read from the DNA. The sample carries 75,000 to 100,000 clones, about 90% recorded once. Sample: peripheral blood. The receptor was isolated from a man in his sixties or seventies with acute or convalescent COVID-19.

The CDR3 bases are TGTGCCAGCAGCGCGGGGGGGAGGCCTAGAACTGAAGCTTTCTTT. Translating it yields CASSAGGRPRTEAFF. The rearrangement links TRBV6-5 to TRBJ1-1; perhaps TRBD1 as D (5 bases). Germline CDR1 reads MNHEY; CDR2 reads SVGAGI. This CDR3 comprises 15 residues. V was shortened by 6 bases and J by 5 bases, with 19 bases between the two germline ends.